The next 4 T cell receptor beta chains were all read from a single sample in a study of T cell repertoires in cytomegalovirus infection (dated by TCRdb to between 2018 and 2020). The sequencer listed for this sample is Illumina HiSeq 1500. The public reads were reprocessed in TCRdb via fastp at Q25 and MiXCR, keeping in-frame beta chains. Entries are consolidated by CDR3 protein sequence, retaining the most common genes and DNA. The sample data list roughly 640,000 distinct CDR3 sequences, and approximately 25% of these were observed just once. Roughly 8% of the sample is in the top ten clones. The sample comprised CD8+ T cells from PBMCs. These receptors all come from a human donor in good health (CMV status not recorded). Some clones in this sample may be carry-over from other donors' samples.

This clonotype was observed a few times. The V and J genes are TRBV5-1 and TRBJ2-2; the D gene is possibly TRBD2 (6 bases). From germline, CDR1 is SGHRS and CDR2 YFSETQ. Between the trimmed V and J ends, which lost 0 bases and 5 bases, there was a span of 11 bases. The length of the CDR3 is 15 residues. The CDR3 nucleotides are TGCGCCAGCAGCTTGGAGGGTCGGGGGACCGGGGAGCTGTTTTTT. Protein product: CASSLEGRGTGELFF.

This clonotype was found a few times. The chain has TRBV29-1 and TRBJ1-2, with D tentatively TRBD1 (5 bases). Trimming shortened V by 0 bases and J by 7 bases, and 18 bases separated the two germline ends. Germline V gives CDR1 SQVTM, CDR2 ANQGSEA. The CDR3 is 15 amino acids. This CDR3 is CSVEDLLWGSRGYTF. In DNA form, the CDR3 reads TGCAGCGTTGAAGACCTCCTCTGGGGCTCTCGTGGCTACACCTTC.

The table lists this clonotype with a few counts. The chain uses TRBV5-1 and TRBJ2-4; TRBD1 aligns across 9 bases. In germline, CDR1 is SGHRS, CDR2 YFSETQ. Trimming cost V 3 bases and J 7 bases; bases outside gene matches: 5. The CDR3 runs 14 residues. The CDR3 DNA follows: TGCGCCAGCAGCTGGGCCGGGACAGGGAACATTCAGTACTTC. Translating gives CASSWAGTGNIQYF.

V and J are TRBV14 and TRBJ1-1; TRBD1 matches at 10 bases. Germline-derived CDR1 and CDR2 are SGHDN and FVKESK. The CDR3 runs to 19 residues. The J segment lost 5 bases and the V segment lost 1 base, leaving 16 bases of the junction unmatched. This chain's CDR3 is CASSQAPPGTGAAWTEAFF. CDR3 coding DNA: TGTGCCAGCAGCCAAGCCCCCCCCGGGACAGGGGCCGCGTGGACTGAAGCTTTCTTT. Complete variable domain (other parts from reference TRBV14 and TRBJ1-1): EAGVTQFPSHSVIEKGQTVTLRCDPISGHDNLYWYRRVMGKEIKFLLHFVKESKQDESGMPNNRFLAERTGGTYSTLKVQPAELEDSGVYFCASSQAPPGTGAAWTEAFFGQGTRLTVV.